This T cell receptor (beta chain) was retrieved from a study of blood T cell repertoires in COVID-19. Overall study context: Samples of COVID-19 (acute and convalescent) were obtained from the United States, Italy and Spain.

Germline loops: CDR1 MNHEY, CDR2 SVGAGI. The CDR3 has 15 residues. V was pared by 4 bases and J by 5 bases, with 8 bases of the junction left unmatched. Per the original methods: Estimates of nucleated cell counts were drawn from the amplification of reference gene primers. The table came from immunoSEQ multiplex PCR; TCRdb's copy has only in-frame clones and leaves some out. Clonal size and the V and J genes are those of that table, whereas D and trimming came from the DNA. The sample contains tens of thousands of clones, 91% of which appear only once. The sequenced material came from peripheral blood. This sequence originates from a woman between 45 and 60 years old in a cohort sampled during active COVID-19. The chain combines TRBV6-5 with TRBJ2-5, with 9 bases identical to TRBD1. The CDR3 reads CASSWDRVGLETQYF. For the CDR3, the DNA is TGTGCCAGCAGTTGGGACAGGGTGGGTTTGGAGACCCAGTACTTC.